The present entry profiles one T cell receptor beta chain with its context. What it binds is not known. A library of TCRbeta sequences, prepared with unique molecular identifiers, was generated. TCRdb re-analysed the PCR reads in MiXCR, keeping a single row per CDR3 protein. Counted here are roughly 420,000 distinct CDR3 sequences, about 16% occurring once; the ten biggest clones make up 29%. These data come from a study of T-cell reconstitution after alpha-beta-depleted transplantation in children. Study results and limitations: Expanded graft clones numbering several hundred reportedly gave rise to alpha-beta T cells about two months after transplant. The high TCRbeta diversity at day 60 in some patients came from surviving recipient T cells and thymic progenitors. The main origin of T-cell counts and diversity one year after transplant was newly produced T cells.

V was trimmed by 5 bases and J by 0 bases, leaving 11 bases between them. The CDR3 has 14 residues. CDR1 and CDR2 (germline): MNHEY, SMNVEV (reference sequence). This chain connects TRBV27 to TRBJ2-7; tentative D call: TRBD1 (5 bases). The TCR sequence derives from a boy less than two years old who had a stem cell transplant for Wiskott-Aldrich syndrome, so the T cells may come from the graft donor. Sequenced material: PBMCs, mostly from graft donor cells, taken 360 days after TCRalphabeta/CD19-depleted stem cell transplant. The CDR3 reads CASSLNRYSYEQYF. DNA of the CDR3: TGTGCCAGCAGTCTTAACAGGTACTCCTACGAGCAGTACTTC.